What follows are 29 T cell receptor beta chains derived from one specimen sequenced in a study of blood T cells in healthy people across ages. PCR was performed a second time for roughly 7 to 11 cycles using a sample-barcoded 5' primer and a J-beta primer mix. TCRdb reprocessed the 5' RACE reads with MiXCR, giving one entry per CDR3 protein. In the table there are around 1.5 million distinct CDR3 sequences, about 40% of which are singletons. The source material was blood. These receptors were obtained from a woman younger than 30 in good health.

This sequence joins TRBV20-1 and TRBJ2-5; tentatively, D is TRBD2 (6 bases). CDR1 is DFQATT and CDR2 is SNEGSKA in the germline V gene (reference sequence). Between the trimmed V and J ends, which lost 1 base and 5 bases, there was a span of 14 bases. The CDR3 is made up of 14 amino acids. The CDR3 is CSARVTGVFETQYF. The CDR3 bases are TGCAGTGCTAGAGTAACGGGGGTCTTTGAGACCCAGTACTTC.

This clonotype was recorded a few times. This chain connects TRBV6-5 to TRBJ2-7; a possible D gene is TRBD2 (5 bases). Germline V gene sequence: CDR1 MNHEY, CDR2 SVGAGI. The V end lost 0 bases, the J end lost 6 bases, and 15 bases lay between the germline ends. CDR3 size: 15 residues. CDR3 coding DNA: TGTGCCAGCAGTTACTCGACTCCGCGGAGGAGCGAGCAGTACTTC. Its protein is CASSYSTPRRSEQYF.

V gene TRBV20-1 combines with J gene TRBJ2-5, with D perhaps TRBD2 (6 bases). Germline values: CDR1 DFQATT, CDR2 SNEGSKA (reference sequence). Trimming removed 5 bases from V and 5 bases from J, with 21 bases in between. The CDR3 consists of 15 residues. CDR3 protein: CSAGGLGGSGETQYF. The CDR3 DNA reads as TGCAGTGCTGGAGGGCTTGGTGGGAGTGGGGAGACCCAGTACTTC.

The genes are TRBV27 and TRBJ2-5; D not resolved. Trimming pared 3 bases from V and 11 bases from J, leaving 28 bases between. This CDR3 comprises 17 residues. Germline V CDR1 and CDR2: MNHEY, SMNVEV (reference sequence). CDR3 protein: CASSFGFVDLAANEQYF. As DNA, the CDR3 is TGTGCCAGCAGTTTTGGGTTTGTAGATTTAGCAGCAAATGAGCAGTACTTC.

Only a few counts were recorded for this clonotype. V usage is TRBV4-1 and J usage is TRBJ2-5; D uncertain. V was cut by 0 bases and J by 5 bases, with 16 bases left in between. CDR3 length equals 16 residues. The germline gives CDR1 MGHRA, CDR2 YSYEKL. Written as DNA, the CDR3 is TGCGCCAGCAGCCAAGAGTCGGAAGCTAGTGTCGAGACCCAGTACTTC. It specifies CASSQESEASVETQYF.

The V call is TRBV20-1, the J call TRBJ1-4; 7 bases are a match to TRBD1. V shed 6 bases and J 4 bases; nucleotides not matched to a gene: 11. Germline lookup yields CDR1 DFQATT and CDR2 SNEGSKA (reference sequence). The CDR3 length is 15 residues. The CDR3 DNA follows: TGCAGTGCCCGGAATCCAGGGGGGGTTAATGAAAAACTGTTTTTT. Its protein product is CSARNPGGVNEKLFF.

This clonotype turned up a few times. One junction end does not reproduce the germline sequence, and a read error may be involved. This chain uses TRBV7-9 with TRBJ1-2; maybe TRBD1 (5 bases). CDR1 and CDR2 (germline): SEHNR, FQNEAQ (reference sequence). The length of the CDR3 is 18 residues. CDR3 in amino acids: CASSGTRDRSISNYGYTF. CDR3 coding DNA: TGTGCCAGCAGCGGGACCCGGGACCGATCCATCTCTAACTATGGCTACACCTTT.

This rearrangement joins TRBV2 to TRBJ1-4, with D maybe TRBD1 (5 bases). With 2 bases removed from V and 3 bases from J, the gap between germline ends came to 13 bases. Germline CDR1 reads SNHLY; CDR2 reads FYNNEI. The CDR3 totals 16 residues. The CDR3 loop reads CASSERGFAANEKLFF. DNA of the CDR3: TGTGCCAGCAGTGAACGGGGGTTTGCGGCTAATGAAAAACTGTTTTTT.

Only a few counts were recorded for this clonotype. V is TRBV29-1 and J is TRBJ1-4; 7 positions match TRBD1. Germline CDR1 reads SQVTM; CDR2 reads ANQGSEA. The CDR3 loop spans 13 amino acids. After removal of 2 bases from V and 5 bases from J, the junction contained 2 bases not matched to a gene. CDR3 bases: TGCAGCGTTGAACAGACAGGGAATGAAAAACTGTTTTTT. It encodes CSVEQTGNEKLFF.

The table lists this clonotype with a count of one. The gene calls are TRBV27 and TRBJ1-2, with D maybe TRBD1 (6 bases). Germline V gives CDR1 MNHEY, CDR2 SMNVEV (reference sequence). Between the trimmed V and J ends, which lost 5 bases and 3 bases, there was a span of 16 bases. This CDR3 contains 15 residues. The CDR3 loop is CASSPVGGAHYGYTF. CDR3 nucleotide sequence: TGTGCCAGCAGTCCCGTAGGGGGGGCCCACTATGGCTACACCTTC.

This clonotype showed up just a few times. The V and J genes are TRBV20-1 and TRBJ2-3; possible D gene TRBD2, 5 bases. Germline V gene lookup returns CDR1 DFQATT and CDR2 SNEGSKA (reference sequence). The V end lost 6 bases, the J end lost 3 bases, and 13 bases lay between the germline ends. The length of the CDR3 is 13 residues. CDR3 nucleotide sequence: TGCAGTGCGCGGCGTCCGGGAACAGATACGCAGTATTTT. It translates to CSARRPGTDTQYF.

CDR3 in amino acids: CAISGEGTQYF. In DNA, the CDR3 is TGTGCCATCAGTGGGGAAGGGACCCAGTACTTC. V gene TRBV10-3 combines with J gene TRBJ2-7, with D unclear. Near its end, the DNA agrees better with TRBJ2-5, so the J call may be wrong. The CDR3 contains 11 residues. Germline CDR1 and CDR2: ENHRY and SYGVKD.

The chain employs TRBV10-3 and TRBJ2-7; 11 bases agree with TRBD2. Germline V CDR1 and CDR2: ENHRY, SYGVKD. The CDR3 is 15 residues long. Unmatched junction bases numbered 9, after V lost 4 bases and J lost 7 bases. For the CDR3, the DNA is TGTGCCATCAGTGGGGGACTAGCGGAACAATGGGAGCAGTACTTC. Translated, it gives CAISGGLAEQWEQYF.

To note about this clonotype: With a much larger clone just one base away, this may be a read error. The chain employs TRBV10-3 and TRBJ2-1; D may match TRBD1 or TRBD2 (6 bases each). Judging by the DNA end, TRBJ2-7 fits better; the J call may be wrong. The CDR3 has 15 amino acids. Germline-derived CDR1 and CDR2 are ENHRY and SYGVKD. CDR3 residues: CAISESGGGDNEQYF. The CDR3 DNA reads TGTGCCATCAGTGAGTCGGGCGGAGGGGACAATGAGCAGTACTTC.

A few counts support this clonotype. Its ends do not fully match the called genes, so a read error is possible. The chain recombines TRBV6-5 with TRBJ2-1; 8 nucleotides match TRBD2. The germline V gene encodes CDR1 MNHEY and CDR2 SVGAGI. CDR3 length: 15 residues. CDR3 DNA: TGTACCAGCAGTTACTTGGCACGGGAGGGCAATGAGCAGTTCTTC. As protein: CTSSYLAREGNEQFF.

The chain couples TRBV20-1 to TRBJ2-1; D assignment may be TRBD1 or TRBD2 (6 bases each). Trimming shortened V by 7 bases and J by 7 bases, and 14 bases separated the two germline ends. Germline V gene lookup returns CDR1 DFQATT and CDR2 SNEGSKA (reference sequence). The CDR3 length is 12 residues. Here the CDR3 reads CSGGGLLNEQFF. In DNA, the CDR3 is TGCAGTGGAGGGGGGCTGTTGAATGAGCAGTTCTTC.

V gene TRBV7-9 combines with J gene TRBJ2-2; D is undetermined. Germline V gene sequence: CDR1 SEHNR, CDR2 FQNEAQ (reference sequence). This CDR3 spans 11 amino acids. With 11 bases removed from V and 2 bases from J, the gap between germline ends came to 6 bases. In nucleotides, the CDR3 is TGTGCCGTCCCAAACACCGGGGAGCTGTTTTTT. As protein: CAVPNTGELFF. Full variable domain (outside the CDR3, taken from reference TRBV7-9 and TRBJ2-2): DTGVSQNPRHKITKRGQNVTFRCDPISEHNRLYWYRQTLGQGPEFLTYFQNEAQLEKSRLLSDRFSAERPKGSFSTLEIQRTEQGDSAMYLCAVPNTGELFFGEGSRLTVL.

This clonotype was picked up a small number of times. The chain is built from TRBV7-6 and TRBJ2-5; D could derive from TRBD1 or TRBD2 (5 bases each). The germline V gene has CDR1 SGHVS and CDR2 FNYEAQ. V gave up 1 base and J gave up 11 bases, with 17 bases separating them. This CDR3 has 14 amino acids. The CDR3 sequence is CASSLGVGVGEQYF. In DNA form, the CDR3 reads TGTGCCAGCAGCTTAGGTGTAGGGGTTGGGGAGCAGTACTTC.

This clonotype was picked up one time. The CDR3 here is CASSAPWNPRDTQYF. CDR3 bases: TGTGCCAGTAGTGCCCCTTGGAATCCACGGGATACGCAGTATTTT. The genes are TRBV19 and TRBJ2-3; no definite D call. Germline loops: CDR1 LNHDA, CDR2 SQIVND (reference sequence). CDR3 length: 15 residues. V shed 5 bases and J shed 6 bases, with 18 bases lying between them.

The chain has TRBV10-3 and TRBJ2-2; 13 bases agree with TRBD2. J lost 4 bases, V lost 3 bases, and 2 bases had no gene match. This CDR3 has 16 residues. Germline V CDR1 and CDR2: ENHRY, SYGVKD. CDR3 sequence (DNA): TGTGCCATCAGTGAAGGACTAGCGGGGGTCACCGGGGAGCTGTTTTTT. Its translation is CAISEGLAGVTGELFF.

The genes are TRBV7-2 and TRBJ2-1, with no clear D. The J call is in doubt because the DNA end fits TRBJ2-7 better. CDR1 is SGHTA and CDR2 is FQGNSA in the germline V gene. This CDR3 region has 12 residues. The CDR3 DNA reads as TGTGCCAGCACTACGGTATACAATGAGCAGTACTTC. This translates into CASTTVYNEQYF.

This clonotype occurred many times. The CDR3 DNA is TGTGCCAGCAGGAGGGGACTAGCGGGAATGAGTGAGCAGTTCTTC. Its protein is CASRRGLAGMSEQFF. This chain joins TRBV6-2 or TRBV6-3 and TRBJ2-1; 13 nucleotides agree with TRBD2. Trimming cost V 6 bases and J 9 bases; bases outside gene matches: 8. The V gene's germline CDR1 is MNHEY and CDR2 SVGEGT. The CDR3 is 15 amino acids.

The chain combines TRBV20-1 with TRBJ1-3; 7 bases are a match to TRBD1. Germline CDR1 reads DFQATT; CDR2 reads SNEGSKA (reference sequence). CDR3 length equals 15 residues. J gave up 10 bases and V 2 bases, and 14 bases lay outside the gene matches. The CDR3 reads CSARPPGQPKGTIYF. Here the CDR3 DNA reads TGCAGTGCTAGACCCCCGGGACAGCCCAAGGGGACCATATATTTT.

The chain employs TRBV6-5 and TRBJ2-3; tentative D call: TRBD2 (5 bases). This CDR3 is built from 16 residues. Trimming removed 5 bases at V and 1 base at J, with 16 bases between. Germline CDR1 MNHEY, CDR2 SVGAGI. CDR3 DNA: TGTGCCAGCAGTCTCTGGGCGGGTACCCGCACAGATACGCAGTATTTT. It codes for CASSLWAGTRTDTQYF.

This clonotype was detected only once. This chain links TRBV2 with TRBJ2-5, with unresolved D. The CDR3 contains 13 residues. Germline CDR1 is SNHLY and CDR2 is FYNNEI. Trimming left V 10 bases short and J 1 base short, with 13 bases between. The chain's CDR3 is CANNAVAQETQYF. The DNA for the CDR3 is TGTGCCAACAACGCTGTCGCCCAAGAGACCCAGTACTTC.

This chain connects TRBV7-9 to TRBJ1-1; D call uncertain. Between the trimmed V and J ends, which lost 11 bases and 1 base, there was a span of 11 bases. The CDR3 covers 12 residues. CDR1 is SEHNR and CDR2 is FQNEAQ in the germline V gene (reference sequence). The CDR3 reads CARDQRNTEAFF. The DNA for the CDR3 is TGTGCCCGTGACCAGAGGAACACTGAAGCTTTCTTT.

This clonotype has more than one count but fewer than ten. V is TRBV30 and J is TRBJ1-2; D not resolved. The germline V gene encodes CDR1 GTSNPN and CDR2 SVGIG (reference sequence). V was pared by 2 bases and J by 2 bases, with 9 bases between. This CDR3 has 13 amino acids. CDR3 in amino acids: CAWSTTVNYGYTF. DNA for the CDR3: TGTGCCTGGAGTACGACGGTGAACTATGGCTACACCTTC. The full variable domain, in which reference TRBV30 and TRBJ1-2 provide the parts outside the CDR3, is SQTIHQWPATLVQPVGSPLSLECTVEGTSNPNLYWYRQAAGRGLQLLFYSVGIGQISSEVPQNLSASRPQDRQFILSSKKLLLSDSGFYLCAWSTTVNYGYTFGSGTRLTVV.

The CDR3 bases are TGTGCCAGCAGTTCCTACGCGGACAGGGAGGAAGATACGCAGTATTTT. Translation: CASSSYADREEDTQYF. The gene calls are TRBV28 and TRBJ2-3, with 8 bases fitting TRBD1. Trimming at V came to 4 bases and at J to 5 bases, leaving 11 bases not matched to a gene. Germline CDR1 MDHEN, CDR2 SYDVKM. The CDR3 length is 16 residues.

This clonotype was detected only a few times. The chain carries TRBV10-3 and TRBJ2-7; possibly TRBD2 for D (6 bases). The germline gives CDR1 ENHRY, CDR2 SYGVKD. Trimming cost V 4 bases and J 3 bases, with 13 bases left between them. There are 14 residues in the CDR3. CDR3 amino acids: CAISGVGGDYEQYF. The CDR3 DNA reads TGTGCCATCAGTGGGGTCGGGGGTGACTACGAGCAGTACTTC.